This passage covers 12 T cell receptor beta chains from one sample sequenced in a study of blood T cell repertoires in COVID-19. TCRdb keeps only in-frame clones here, not all; method: immunoSEQ multiplex PCR. In the table there are approximately 230,000 clones, around 84% of which are singletons. Material for sequencing was PBMCs or T cells enriched from blood (not recorded which). The receptors stem from a man aged 18 to 29 who had recovered from COVID-19.

The chain has TRBV28 and TRBJ2-7; 9 nucleotides line up with TRBD1. The junction had 12 bases not matched to a gene; V was cut back by 6 bases and J by 9 bases. The CDR3 length is 14 residues. Germline loops: CDR1 MDHEN, CDR2 SYDVKM. CDR3 in DNA: TGTGCCAGCAGCACCAGGGACAGGGAGGTTTCGCAGTACTTC. This translates into CASSTRDREVSQYF.

The V gene is TRBV12-3 or TRBV12-4, the J gene TRBJ1-2; no reliable D call. This CDR3 comprises 12 residues. Trimming removed 3 bases from V and 8 bases from J, with 10 bases in between. Written as DNA, the CDR3 is TGTGCCAGCAGTTTGATCCCTACGGGCTACACCTTC. Amino acids: CASSLIPTGYTF.

The gene calls are TRBV3-1 (or the pseudogene TRBV3-2) and TRBJ2-5; maybe TRBD2 (5 bases). Between the trimmed V and J ends, which lost 7 bases and 4 bases, there was a span of 10 bases. The germline V gene has CDR1 LGHDT and CDR2 YNNKEL (reference sequence). The CDR3 has 12 amino acids. The DNA for the CDR3 is TGTGCCAGCATCGGGGAAGGAGAGACCCAGTACTTC. It translates to CASIGEGETQYF.

This chain uses TRBV28 with TRBJ2-7; D remains unclear. Germline assignment: CDR1 MDHEN and CDR2 SYDVKM. The V end lost 3 bases, the J end lost 5 bases, and 17 bases lay between the germline ends. The CDR3 consists of 15 residues. The CDR3 spells CASSFSSMPRNEQYF. DNA for the CDR3: TGTGCCAGCAGTTTCTCTTCCATGCCGCGGAACGAGCAGTACTTC.

This clone has only a few counts. The J gene is TRBJ2-3, the V gene TRBV27; D remains unclear. The CDR3 has 11 amino acids. The ends were cut back, 3 bases at V and 5 bases at J, with 3 bases in the middle. CDR1 MNHEY and CDR2 SMNVEV come from the germline V gene (reference sequence). CDR3 bases: TGTGCCAGCAGTTTCGGAGATACGCAGTATTTT. Its protein product is CASSFGDTQYF.

The chain employs TRBV19 and TRBJ1-4; a possible D gene is TRBD1 (5 bases). The CDR3 contains 16 residues. Per germline, CDR1 LNHDA and CDR2 SQIVND (reference sequence). The ends were cut back, 7 bases at V and 0 bases at J, with 15 bases in the middle. The CDR3 spells CASTPGGETTNEKLFF. The CDR3, as DNA: TGTGCCAGTACCCCCGGGGGGGAGACAACTAATGAAAAACTGTTTTTT.

The chain uses TRBV4-1 and TRBJ1-2, with 7 bases identical to TRBD1. The V gene end was trimmed by 1 base and the J gene end by 7 bases; junction bases not matched to a gene: 3. The CDR3 contains 13 residues. CDR1 is MGHRA, CDR2 YSYEKL, per germline. The CDR3 coding sequence is TGCGCCAGCAGCCAAGTGGACAGGCTTGGCTACACCTTC. The encoded protein is CASSQVDRLGYTF.

The chain joins TRBV11-2 to TRBJ2-1, with 11 bases lining up with TRBD2. V lost 2 bases to trimming and J lost 6 bases; unmatched junction nucleotides: 0. Germline V lookup: CDR1 SGHAT, CDR2 FQNNGV. This CDR3 spans 14 amino acids. This chain's CDR3 is CASSLTSGSNEQFF. The CDR3 DNA reads as TGTGCCAGCAGCTTAACTAGCGGGAGCAATGAGCAGTTCTTC.

This sequence joins TRBV7-2 and TRBJ2-3; a weak D match, TRBD2 (6 bases). V gave up 2 bases and J gave up 0 bases, with 12 bases separating them. There are 16 residues in the CDR3. CDR1 SGHTA and CDR2 FQGNSA come from the germline V gene. As DNA, the CDR3 is TGTGCCAGCAGCTTAACCCATACTAGCAGCACAGATACGCAGTATTTT. It codes for CASSLTHTSSTDTQYF.

V usage is TRBV20-1 and J usage is TRBJ2-3; 8 nucleotides match TRBD2. The V gene's germline CDR1 is DFQATT and CDR2 SNEGSKA (reference sequence). J lost 9 bases, V lost 6 bases, and 5 bases had no gene match. This CDR3 contains 11 residues. CDR3 sequence: CSASIAGTQYF. The CDR3 nucleotides read TGCAGTGCGAGTATAGCGGGAACGCAGTATTTT.

V gene TRBV4-2 combines with J gene TRBJ2-3, with TRBD1 matching over 7 bases. The CDR3 is 15 residues long. Looked up from germline, CDR1 is LGHNA and CDR2 is YNFKEQ. Trimming took 1 base from V and 4 from J; bases not matched to a gene: 5. This chain's CDR3 is CASSQVETGSDTQYF. Here the CDR3 DNA reads TGTGCCAGCAGCCAAGTTGAGACAGGGTCAGATACGCAGTATTTT.

CDR3 loop: CASSTRLAGGYEQFF. Written as DNA, the CDR3 is TGTGCCAGTAGTACAAGACTAGCGGGGGGCTATGAGCAGTTCTTC. The chain employs TRBV19 and TRBJ2-1, with 13 positions matching TRBD2. Germline loops: CDR1 LNHDA, CDR2 SQIVND (reference sequence). The CDR3 consists of 15 residues. V lost 4 bases to trimming and J lost 8 bases; unmatched junction nucleotides: 5.